A single sample gave rise to the 25 T cell receptor beta chains below, sequenced in a study of somatic mutations in cytotoxic T cells in rheumatoid arthritis. TCRdb's copy holds only in-frame clones and misses some; the assay was immunoSEQ multiplex PCR. Of some 23,000 clones listed, 80% to 90% are singletons. Material: CD8+ T cells sorted from blood. Receptors originate from an adult with rheumatoid arthritis.

This sequence joins TRBV6-5 and TRBJ2-7; 8 bases agree with TRBD1. V lost 3 bases, J lost 3 bases, and 4 bases stayed unmatched. Germline CDR1 MNHEY, CDR2 SVGAGI. The CDR3 is 14 residues long. In nucleotides, the CDR3 is TGTGCCAGCAGTTATTCCGACAGGGGCTACGAGCAGTACTTC. Its protein is CASSYSDRGYEQYF.

This chain uses TRBV4-3 with TRBJ2-2; no clear D gene. Trimming removed 2 bases at V and 4 bases at J, with 11 bases between. Germline V gives CDR1 LGHNA, CDR2 YSLEER. This CDR3 is built from 15 residues. The CDR3 DNA follows: TGCGCCAGCAGCCAACTCACCTACTCCACCGGGGAGCTGTTTTTT. Residues: CASSQLTYSTGELFF.

This clone was counted only a few times. The rearrangement uses TRBV18 and TRBJ2-7; no definite D call. CDR3 length: 14 residues. Trimming left V 3 bases short and J 5 bases short, with 14 bases between. Germline CDR1 is KGHSH and CDR2 is LQKENI. The CDR3 loop is CASSPPLEDHEQYF. In DNA form, the CDR3 reads TGTGCCAGCTCACCCCCTCTTGAGGACCACGAGCAGTACTTC.

The chain links TRBV9 to TRBJ2-3; D possibly corresponds to TRBD1 (5 bases). Germline CDR1 SGDLS, CDR2 YYNGEE. The CDR3 length is 15 residues. V was trimmed by 1 base and J by 0 bases, leaving 9 bases between them. The CDR3 coding sequence is TGTGCCAGCAGCGTATTCTGGGGCAGCACAGATACGCAGTATTTT. The encoded protein is CASSVFWGSTDTQYF.

The J gene is TRBJ2-5, the V gene TRBV2; TRBD2 matches 8 bases. CDR3 size: 16 residues. The J segment lost 4 bases and the V segment lost 0 bases, leaving 7 bases of the junction unmatched. Looked up from germline, CDR1 is SNHLY and CDR2 is FYNNEI. The CDR3 reads CASSEASSGGLETQYF. The CDR3 nucleotides read TGTGCCAGCAGTGAAGCGTCCAGCGGGGGTTTAGAGACCCAGTACTTC.

The V and J genes are TRBV9 and TRBJ1-1, with 7 bases lining up with TRBD1. The CDR3 length is 14 residues. Germline lookup yields CDR1 SGDLS and CDR2 YYNGEE. V shed 3 bases, J shed 1 base, and the junction held 3 bases outside the gene matches. This CDR3 is CASSAGTENTEAFF. In DNA form, the CDR3 reads TGTGCCAGCAGCGCCGGGACAGAGAACACTGAAGCTTTCTTT.

This sequence joins TRBV5-1 and TRBJ2-1; tentatively, D is TRBD1 or TRBD2 (5 bases each). The CDR3 contains 13 residues. Germline loops: CDR1 SGHRS, CDR2 YFSETQ. The V gene lost 0 bases and the J gene lost 9 bases, with 10 bases spanning the gap. DNA of the CDR3: TGCGCCAGCAGCTTGGCTGGGACGTCTGAGCAGTTCTTC. It encodes CASSLAGTSEQFF.

This clone was seen only once. The chain carries TRBV11-2 and TRBJ2-2; no clear D gene. This CDR3 region has 12 residues. Deletions cut 6 bases from V and 2 bases from J, with 4 bases between. Germline V gene sequence: CDR1 SGHAT, CDR2 FQNNGV. CDR3 residues: CASRGNTGELFF. CDR3 bases: TGTGCCAGCAGGGGAAACACCGGGGAGCTGTTTTTT. The full variable domain, with the rest looked up from reference TRBV11-2 and TRBJ2-2, is EAGVAQSPRYKIIEKRQSVAFWCNPISGHATLYWYQQILGQGPKLLIQFQNNGVVDDSQLPKDRFSAERLKGVDSTLKIQPAKLEDSAVYLCASRGNTGELFFGEGSRLTVL.

The genes are TRBV2 and TRBJ1-3, with 9 bases fitting TRBD1. This CDR3 comprises 15 residues. After removal of 4 bases from V and 6 bases from J, the junction contained 7 bases not matched to a gene. Germline CDR1 and CDR2: SNHLY and FYNNEI. The chain's CDR3 is CASSGSWTGENTIYF. The CDR3 DNA reads TGTGCCAGCAGTGGGTCGTGGACAGGGGAAAACACCATATATTTT.

Here the CDR3 reads CASSSLEHLDYGYTF. The CDR3 DNA follows: TGTGCCAGCAGCTCCCTCGAACATCTCGACTATGGCTACACCTTC. The gene calls are TRBV7-9 and TRBJ1-2; D remains ambiguous. This CDR3 comprises 15 residues. Germline CDR1 reads SEHNR; CDR2 reads FQNEAQ (reference sequence). V lost 4 bases, J lost 3 bases, and 15 bases lay in between. Full variable domain (outside the CDR3, taken from reference TRBV7-9 and TRBJ1-2): DTGVSQNPRHKITKRGQNVTFRCDPISEHNRLYWYRQTLGQGPEFLTYFQNEAQLEKSRLLSDRFSAERPKGSFSTLEIQRTEQGDSAMYLCASSSLEHLDYGYTFGSGTRLTVV.

This chain joins TRBV4-1 and TRBJ1-4, with D tentatively TRBD1 (6 bases). Trimming pared 4 bases from V and 5 bases from J, leaving 14 bases between. Germline loops: CDR1 MGHRA, CDR2 YSYEKL. The CDR3 consists of 15 residues. The CDR3 region has the DNA TGCGCCAGCAGCCTTGGACAGATGGGGAATGAAAAACTGTTTTTT. Translating gives CASSLGQMGNEKLFF.

This CDR3 is CASSLAGSSTDTQYF. The CDR3 DNA reads TGTGCCAGCAGCTTAGCGGGGTCTAGCACAGATACGCAGTATTTT. The chain uses TRBV7-6 and TRBJ2-3, with no clear D. V lost 0 bases and J 0 bases, leaving 7 bases between the germline ends. CDR3 size: 15 residues. Germline V gene sequence: CDR1 SGHVS, CDR2 FNYEAQ.

V gene TRBV29-1 combines with J gene TRBJ1-1; D might be TRBD1 (6 bases). Trimming left V 7 bases short and J 7 bases short, with 16 bases between. Germline V CDR1 and CDR2: SQVTM, ANQGSEA. The CDR3 totals 12 residues. CDR3 DNA sequence: TGCAGCGGCCTCCGGGACATTGATGAAGCTTTCTTT. Encoded protein: CSGLRDIDEAFF.

Only a few counts were recorded for this clone. This chain uses TRBV12-5 with TRBJ1-4, with D unresolved. Germline V gene sequence: CDR1 LGHNT, CDR2 FRNRAP. This CDR3 is 16 amino acids long. The V gene lost 1 base and the J gene lost 3 bases, with 12 bases spanning the gap. Here the CDR3 DNA reads TGTGCTAGTGGTTTGGATATCGGGGAGCCTAATGAAAAACTGTTTTTT. The encoded protein is CASGLDIGEPNEKLFF.

Only one count was recorded for this clone. This sequence joins TRBV4-1 and TRBJ2-5; TRBD2 matches 10 bases. After removal of 3 bases from V and 5 bases from J, the junction contained 12 bases not matched to a gene. Per germline, CDR1 MGHRA and CDR2 YSYEKL. The CDR3 runs 17 residues. In nucleotides, the CDR3 is TGCGCCAGCAGCCACGGACTAAGCGGGGGGGCCCGGGAGACCCAGTACTTC. This sequence encodes CASSHGLSGGARETQYF.

The rearrangement links TRBV6-5 to TRBJ2-5; no definite D call. CDR3 length: 14 amino acids. Trimming took off 8 bases at V and 5 bases at J, with 18 bases between the two ends. Germline values: CDR1 MNHEY, CDR2 SVGAGI. The CDR3 loop is CASGDWGLEETQYF. The CDR3 nucleotides read TGTGCCAGCGGAGATTGGGGTCTTGAGGAGACCCAGTACTTC.

The chain carries TRBV9 and TRBJ1-2, with 11 bases identical to TRBD1. CDR3 length equals 14 residues. Germline CDR1 reads SGDLS; CDR2 reads YYNGEE. The ends lost 4 bases at V and 5 bases at J; junction bases unmatched: 4. The CDR3: CASSPGTGGYGYTF. CDR3 sequence (DNA): TGTGCCAGCAGCCCCGGGACAGGGGGGTATGGCTACACCTTC.

This clone was seen a single time. The chain couples TRBV5-1 to TRBJ2-1, with D perhaps TRBD2 (6 bases). V was trimmed by 0 bases and J by 4 bases, leaving 17 bases between them. Germline V gene sequence: CDR1 SGHRS, CDR2 YFSETQ. CDR3 size: 17 residues. As DNA, the CDR3 is TGCGCCAGCAGCTTGGCCCCCCTTCGGGGGAGTTACAATGAGCAGTTCTTC. It specifies CASSLAPLRGSYNEQFF.

The rearrangement joins TRBV7-2 to TRBJ2-1; 9 bases map to TRBD2. The CDR3 runs to 13 residues. V was pared by 1 base and J by 15 bases, with 7 bases of the junction left unmatched. Germline CDR1 and CDR2: SGHTA and FQGNSA. This chain's CDR3 is CASSLEAGGLRFF. Written as DNA, the CDR3 is TGTGCCAGCAGCTTAGAGGCGGGGGGGCTGCGGTTCTTC.

The rearrangement links TRBV27 to TRBJ2-3, with a weak D call TRBD2 (5 bases). V gave up 5 bases and J gave up 4 bases, with 13 bases separating them. The CDR3 runs 14 residues. The germline V gene has CDR1 MNHEY and CDR2 SMNVEV (reference sequence). The CDR3 DNA is TGTGCCAGCAGTATCATACTAGAAGCAGATACGCAGTATTTT. As protein: CASSIILEADTQYF.

The chain links TRBV12-5 to TRBJ2-5, with D maybe TRBD2 (5 bases). Germline-derived CDR1 and CDR2 are LGHNT and FRNRAP. The V gene lost 1 base and the J gene lost 5 bases, with 23 bases spanning the gap. The CDR3 has 18 residues. CDR3 sequence: CASGLGNVGVASGETQYF. As DNA, the CDR3 is TGTGCTAGTGGTTTGGGGAACGTCGGCGTTGCGTCGGGGGAGACCCAGTACTTC.

The chain links TRBV4-1 to TRBJ2-7, with 14 nucleotides matching TRBD2. From germline, CDR1 is MGHRA and CDR2 YSYEKL. CDR3 size: 20 residues. The junction had 13 bases not matched to a gene; V was cut back by 0 bases and J by 3 bases. The CDR3 DNA reads as TGCGCCAGCAGCCAAGACACCTCCGGGACTAGCGGGGGCGATCTCTACGAGCAGTACTTC. Translating gives CASSQDTSGTSGGDLYEQYF.

CDR3 sequence (DNA): TGTGCCAGCAGGCACCTTAGCACAGATACGCAGTATTTT. Protein product: CASRHLSTDTQYF. The chain joins TRBV6-5 to TRBJ2-3; the D is unclear. The ends were cut back, 6 bases at V and 0 bases at J, with 7 bases in the middle. Germline loops: CDR1 MNHEY, CDR2 SVGAGI. The CDR3 covers 13 residues.

This clone was detected a few times. The genes are TRBV7-8 and TRBJ2-2, with 7 bases matching TRBD1. Germline CDR1 SGHVS, CDR2 FQNEAQ. The ends lost 6 bases at V and 4 bases at J; junction bases unmatched: 8. This CDR3 comprises 15 residues. In DNA, the CDR3 is TGTGCCAGCAGAGGGACAGACGCGGTCACCGGGGAGCTGTTTTTT. Protein sequence: CASRGTDAVTGELFF. The variable domain in full, completed from reference TRBV7-8 and TRBJ2-2, reads GAGVSQSPRYKVAKRGQDVALRCDPISGHVSLFWYQQALGQGPEFLTYFQNEAQLDKSGLPSDRFFAERPEGSVSTLKIQRTQQEDSAVYLCASRGTDAVTGELFFGEGSRLTVL.

This clone was seen just once. The rearrangement joins TRBV23-1 to TRBJ2-7, with D perhaps matching TRBD1 (6 bases). TRBV23-1 has ORF status, its function being uncertain. The germline V and J ends were trimmed by 0 bases and 6 bases, with 24 bases remaining between them. The CDR3 totals 18 residues. CDR3 sequence (DNA): TGCGCCAGCAGTCAATCGGCCCCGGGACATCCTACTTGGGCCGAGCAGTACTTC. Translated: CASSQSAPGHPTWAEQYF.